Reported below is one T cell receptor beta chain. Antigen unknown. All the patients suffered relapse after autologous stem cell transplantation, and brentuximab vedotin exposure differed. The study recorded best responses of complete response, partial response or progressive disease. This sample stems from a study of PD-1 blockade in classical Hodgkin lymphoma. Findings and limits, study-wide: Excluded were patients who started nivolumab under 1 year after ASCT, a group that had lower diversity. With respect to the repertoire differences, their causes, possibly disease activity or prior therapy, remain undefined.

Repertoires were generated with immunoSEQ multiplex PCR, while TCRdb's copy carries only in-frame clones and drops some. The sample yields 25,000 to 35,000 clones, roughly 70% seen once. Germline lookup yields CDR1 SGHRS and CDR2 YFSETQ. The CDR3 sequence is 15 residues long. The V and J ends lost 5 bases and 4 bases, in that order; junction bases with no gene match: 10. This TCR derives from a human donor with classical Hodgkin lymphoma. The V and J genes are TRBV5-1 and TRBJ2-3; 7 bases fit TRBD2. Sequences were derived from peripheral blood mononuclear cells (PBMCs), sampled before the second cycle of nivolumab. The chain's CDR3 is CASRLTGGRSDTQYF. Here the CDR3 DNA reads TGCGCCAGCAGGTTGACGGGGGGACGTTCAGATACGCAGTATTTT.